This TCR beta chain comes out of a study of OX40 agonist ivuxolimab in advanced cancers. Study-level information: All patients had ivuxolimab intravenously every 2 weeks at 0.01 to 10 mg/kg.

Trimming took off 4 bases at V and 0 bases at J, with 10 bases between the two ends. The CDR3 length is 14 residues. Per the germline V gene, CDR1 is SGHTA and CDR2 is FQGNSA. The method was immunoSEQ multiplex PCR; TCRdb's version includes in-frame clones alone and lacks a portion of them. The repertoire includes some 99,000 clones, approximately 94% of them detected once, and approximately 0.2% sits in the top ten. The sample here was CD4+ or CD8+ T cells sorted from blood, taken in a trial of the OX40 agonist ivuxolimab. The rearrangement uses TRBV7-2 and TRBJ2-7, with D uncertain. This clonotype was obtained from an adult with an advanced solid tumor such as melanoma, head and neck, liver or kidney cancer. In DNA form, the CDR3 reads TGTGCCAGCAGCTCATACGCTAGCTCCTACGAGCAGTACTTC. Its protein product is CASSSYASSYEQYF.